This T cell receptor (beta chain) stems from a study of blood T cell repertoires in COVID-19. TCRdb keeps only in-frame clones here, not all; method: immunoSEQ multiplex PCR. Found here are 200,000 to 250,000 clones, 87% of them singletons; the top ten hold 11%. In Cohort 3, a recovered donor had either two negative PCRs, clearance, or symptom resolution. CDR1 and CDR2 (germline): MDHEN, SYDVKM. The CDR3 is 15 residues long. The ends lost 5 bases at V and 1 base at J; junction bases unmatched: 8. The sequence derives from a man aged 25-45 years who had recovered from COVID-19. The chain joins TRBV28 to TRBJ2-7, with TRBD2 matching over 7 bases. Sequences were obtained from PBMCs or T cells enriched from blood (not recorded which). The CDR3 DNA reads as TGTGCCAGCAGTGTCCTCGGGCGGGGGTCCTACGAGCAGTACTTC. Its protein product is CASSVLGRGSYEQYF.